The 30 T cell receptor beta chains presented below share a single source sample, sequenced in a study of type 1 regulatory T cells. TCRdb analysed the reads with MiXCR anew, one entry per CDR3 protein. The table lists more than 60,000 distinct CDR3 sequences, approximately 60% of them singletons. Their recognized antigens are unknown. Sequences were obtained from cultured non-Tr1 T cells, either the whole culture or a sorted T cell fraction (not recorded which). The origin of the receptors is a human donor in good health.

This chain joins TRBV11-2 and TRBJ1-1; D is ambiguous. CDR3 length equals 13 residues. Trimming took off 5 bases at V and 6 bases at J, with 13 bases between the two ends. The V gene's germline CDR1 is SGHAT and CDR2 FQNNGV. The CDR3 is CASSRDKTAEAFF. CDR3 nucleotide sequence: TGTGCCAGCAGCCGGGATAAAACGGCTGAAGCTTTCTTT.

The chain carries TRBV5-1 and TRBJ2-7; 11 bases match TRBD2. CDR3 length: 15 residues. V shed 4 bases and J 0 bases; nucleotides not matched to a gene: 3. Per the germline V gene, CDR1 is SGHRS and CDR2 is YFSETQ. CDR3 sequence (DNA): TGCGCCAGCAGCGAGACTAGCGGGGCCTCCTACGAGCAGTACTTC. Its protein product is CASSETSGASYEQYF.

This chain uses TRBV24-1 with TRBJ2-5; TRBD1 matches at 7 bases. This CDR3 is 12 amino acids long. Germline V CDR1 and CDR2: KGHDR, SFDVKD. V was clipped by 8 bases and J by 4 bases; unmatched bases: 3. CDR3 protein: CATKGAGETQYF. The CDR3 DNA reads TGTGCCACCAAGGGGGCTGGAGAGACCCAGTACTTC.

The chain recombines TRBV6-2 or TRBV6-3 with TRBJ2-7, with D possibly being TRBD1 (6 bases). Germline V lookup: CDR1 MNHEY, CDR2 SVGEGT. Deletions cut 6 bases from V and 0 bases from J, with 12 bases between. The CDR3 is made up of 14 amino acids. CDR3 loop: CASRRTVSSYEQYF. The CDR3 bases are TGTGCCAGCAGGCGGACAGTTAGCTCCTACGAGCAGTACTTC.

Written as DNA, the CDR3 is TGTGCCACCAGCTTAAGGACTAGCGGGAGTATGGAGACCCAGTACTTC. As protein: CATSLRTSGSMETQYF. This chain connects TRBV15 to TRBJ2-5, with TRBD2 identical over 13 bases. The CDR3 totals 16 residues. The V and J ends lost 5 bases and 5 bases, in that order; junction bases with no gene match: 8. Germline CDR1 LNHNV, CDR2 YYDKDF (reference sequence).

The V gene is TRBV7-9, the J gene TRBJ1-3, with TRBD1 as a possible D gene (6 bases). In germline, CDR1 is SEHNR, CDR2 FQNEAQ (reference sequence). V lost 5 bases and J lost 0, with 14 bases in between. The CDR3 spans 16 residues. For the CDR3, the DNA is TGTGCCAGCAGCCCCCCCGGACAGAGCTCTGGAAACACCATATATTTT. Protein product: CASSPPGQSSGNTIYF.

This chain connects TRBV7-3 to TRBJ2-3, with 12 positions matching TRBD2. The CDR3 sequence is 14 residues long. CDR1 SGHTA and CDR2 FQGTGA come from the germline V gene. J lost 8 bases, V lost 5 bases, and 5 bases had no gene match. The CDR3 DNA is TGTGCCAGCAGCCGCGGACTAGCGGGAAGTACGCAGTATTTT. Translated, it gives CASSRGLAGSTQYF.

The chain is built from TRBV19 and TRBJ2-1; 9 nucleotides match TRBD2. V shed 7 bases and J 10 bases; nucleotides not matched to a gene: 8. The CDR3 extends over 13 amino acids. CDR1 is LNHDA and CDR2 is SQIVND in the germline V gene (reference sequence). This CDR3 reads CASKTSSGGEQFF. The DNA of the CDR3 is TGTGCCAGTAAGACTAGCAGCGGGGGGGAGCAGTTCTTC.

This sequence joins TRBV4-3 and TRBJ2-4; weak D call: TRBD2 (6 bases). Trimming stripped 4 bases from V and 0 bases from J, with 10 bases between. The V gene's germline CDR1 is LGHNA and CDR2 YSLEER. CDR3 length: 15 residues. The CDR3 nucleotides are TGCGCCAGCAGCCCGAATAGCGGAGCCAAAAACATTCAGTACTTC. Amino acids: CASSPNSGAKNIQYF.

This clonotype was picked up one time. This rearrangement joins TRBV5-1 to TRBJ2-5; D may be TRBD1 (6 bases). Trimming cost V 2 bases and J 4 bases, with 9 bases left between them. The CDR3 is 13 residues long. Germline V gene data show CDR1 as SGHRS and CDR2 as YFSETQ. Here the CDR3 DNA reads TGCGCCAGCAGCTTCACAGGGTCAGAGACCCAGTACTTC. This translates into CASSFTGSETQYF.

Points on this clonotype: An end of the junction differs from the germline gene, which may be a read error. This sequence joins TRBV7-2 and TRBJ1-5; D is unresolved. This CDR3 contains 13 residues. CDR1 and CDR2 (germline): SGHTA, FQGNSA. The DNA of the CDR3 is TGTGCCGGCAGCTTAGATATGGACCAGCCCCAGCATTTT. Its protein product is CAGSLDMDQPQHF.

The rearrangement uses TRBV18 and TRBJ2-7; no reliable D call. Germline V gene lookup returns CDR1 KGHSH and CDR2 LQKENI. The ends were cut back, 1 base at V and 1 base at J, with 8 bases in the middle. The CDR3 spans 14 residues. CDR3 DNA: TGTGCCAGCTCACCACTCAAGGAATCCTACGAGCAGTACTTC. Protein: CASSPLKESYEQYF.

The chain links TRBV24-1 to TRBJ2-2; no reliable D call. The V end was cut by 5 bases, the J end by 6 bases, with 9 bases between. The CDR3 has 13 residues. The germline V gene encodes CDR1 KGHDR and CDR2 SFDVKD. The CDR3 is CATSGRGAGELFF. In DNA form, the CDR3 reads TGTGCCACCAGTGGTCGCGGAGCCGGGGAGCTGTTTTTT.

This clonotype was found many times. This chain links TRBV7-2 with TRBJ1-2, with D tentatively TRBD1 (5 bases). V lost 2 bases to trimming and J lost 4 bases, with 8 bases between them. Germline V CDR1 and CDR2: SGHTA, FQGNSA. The CDR3 loop spans 13 amino acids. The CDR3, as DNA: TGTGCCAGCAGCTTAAGGACAAGCTATGGCTACACCTTC. This gives the protein CASSLRTSYGYTF. The entire variable domain, with the rest obtained from reference TRBV7-2 and TRBJ1-2, is as follows: GAGVSQSPSNKVTEKGKDVELRCDPISGHTALYWYRQSLGQGLEFLIYFQGNSAPDKSGLPSDRFSAERTGGSVSTLTIQRTQQEDSAVYLCASSLRTSYGYTFGSGTRLTVV.

About this clonotype itself: Relative to the germline gene, one junction end is altered; a read error may explain this. The V gene is TRBV5-1, the J gene TRBJ2-7; no firm D call. CDR3 size: 10 residues. Germline-derived CDR1 and CDR2 are SGHRS and YFSETQ. The CDR3 loop reads CASSLISLHF. The DNA of the CDR3 is TGCGCCAGCAGCTTGATTAGCTTGCACTTC.

This clonotype was observed a few times. V and J are TRBV15 and TRBJ2-3, with TRBD2 matching over 12 bases. J lost 5 bases, V lost 1 base, and 4 bases had no gene match. Germline CDR1 reads LNHNV; CDR2 reads YYDKDF (reference sequence). CDR3 length: 16 residues. The CDR3 sequence is CATSRGLAGEVDTQYF. CDR3 DNA sequence: TGTGCCACCAGCAGAGGACTAGCGGGAGAAGTAGATACGCAGTATTTT.

This clonotype was found a few times. The J gene is TRBJ2-1, the V gene TRBV10-2; D is possibly TRBD1 (6 bases). CDR3 size: 12 residues. V was pared by 3 bases and J by 6 bases, with 6 bases between. CDR1 and CDR2 from the germline V gene are WSHSY and SAAADI. The chain's CDR3 is CASSDRGNEQFF. Written as DNA, the CDR3 is TGCGCCAGCAGTGACAGGGGCAATGAGCAGTTCTTC.

The rearrangement joins TRBV7-9 to TRBJ2-7; D perhaps matches TRBD1 (5 bases). V shed 2 bases and J shed 3 bases, with 11 bases lying between them. This CDR3 is built from 14 residues. Per the germline V gene, CDR1 is SEHNR and CDR2 is FQNEAQ (reference sequence). CDR3 sequence reads: CASSLFPRVYEQYF. CDR3 coding DNA: TGTGCCAGCAGCTTATTTCCCAGGGTCTACGAGCAGTACTTC.

The rearrangement links TRBV20-1 to TRBJ1-1; D is possibly TRBD1 (5 bases). In germline, CDR1 is DFQATT, CDR2 SNEGSKA (reference sequence). This CDR3 spans 14 amino acids. The ends were cut back, 3 bases at V and 0 bases at J, with 11 bases in the middle. The CDR3 sequence is CSASFDRMNTEAFF. Here the CDR3 DNA reads TGCAGTGCTAGCTTCGACAGAATGAACACTGAAGCTTTCTTT.

The J gene is TRBJ1-3, the V gene TRBV12-3 or TRBV12-4; D remains ambiguous. Trimming took 3 bases from V and 0 from J, leaving 18 bases between them. The CDR3 has 18 residues. CDR3: CASSFQASSKISGNTIYF. CDR3 bases: TGTGCCAGCAGTTTTCAAGCCAGCTCCAAAATCTCTGGAAACACCATATATTTT.

CDR3 protein: CASSRSPGSYNEQFF. For the CDR3, the DNA is TGCGCCAGCAGCCGTTCGCCGGGTTCCTACAATGAGCAGTTCTTC. V is TRBV5-1 and J is TRBJ2-1, with D unresolved. This CDR3 contains 15 residues. The V and J ends lost 4 bases and 1 base respectively, with 12 bases between them. Germline V gives CDR1 SGHRS, CDR2 YFSETQ.

This chain uses TRBV4-2 with TRBJ2-7, with 9 bases fitting TRBD1. This CDR3 has 14 amino acids. The V gene's germline CDR1 is LGHNA and CDR2 YNFKEQ. V shed 5 bases, J shed 0 bases, and the junction held 2 bases outside the gene matches. The CDR3 loop reads CASSGTGPSYEQYF. The DNA for the CDR3 is TGTGCCAGCAGCGGGACAGGGCCCTCCTACGAGCAGTACTTC.

The chain is built from TRBV12-5 and TRBJ2-5; tentatively, D is TRBD2 (6 bases). The germline V and J ends were trimmed by 1 base and 5 bases, with 17 bases remaining between them. This CDR3 is built from 16 residues. Germline values: CDR1 LGHNT, CDR2 FRNRAP. The CDR3 DNA reads as TGTGCTAGTGGTTTGGCCGTCACTAGCAGCAGTGAGACCCAGTACTTC. Its translation is CASGLAVTSSSETQYF.

This clonotype was seen once. The chain recombines TRBV20-1 with TRBJ2-7, with 9 nucleotides matching TRBD1. Trimming cost V 5 bases and J 3 bases; bases outside gene matches: 11. The CDR3 is 15 amino acids. Germline assignment: CDR1 DFQATT and CDR2 SNEGSKA (reference sequence). CDR3 sequence reads: CSADGSGTGIYEQYF. CDR3 sequence (DNA): TGCAGTGCTGACGGATCCGGGACAGGGATCTACGAGCAGTACTTC.

The chain uses TRBV27 and TRBJ2-7; no reliable D call. Trimming took off 7 bases at V and 0 bases at J, with 10 bases between the two ends. The CDR3 loop spans 13 amino acids. The germline V gene has CDR1 MNHEY and CDR2 SMNVEV (reference sequence). The CDR3 region has the DNA TGTGCCAGCACCGGCAGAGACTCCTACGAGCAGTACTTC. This encodes CASTGRDSYEQYF.

The chain employs TRBV9 and TRBJ2-1, with 8 positions matching TRBD2. Germline V lookup: CDR1 SGDLS, CDR2 YYNGEE. Trimming removed 0 bases from V and 2 bases from J; junction bases left unmatched: 4. CDR3 length: 16 residues. The CDR3 bases are TGTGCCAGCAGCGTAGAAGCGGGAGCAACCTACAATGAGCAGTTCTTC. It translates to CASSVEAGATYNEQFF.

This clonotype was observed many times. This rearrangement joins TRBV20-1 to TRBJ2-5; the match to TRBD1 covers 7 bases. The germline V gene has CDR1 DFQATT and CDR2 SNEGSKA (reference sequence). This CDR3 contains 15 residues. The V segment lost 6 bases and the J segment 1 base; nucleotides outside the gene matches: 11. For the CDR3, the DNA is TGCAGTGCAAGGGGACAGCGTACAAGCCAAGAGACCCAGTACTTC. It translates to CSARGQRTSQETQYF.

This clonotype was seen a few times. This chain joins TRBV20-1 and TRBJ1-5, with D unclear. V lost 3 bases to trimming and J lost 4 bases, with 10 bases between them. Per the germline V gene, CDR1 is DFQATT and CDR2 is SNEGSKA (reference sequence). The CDR3 runs 13 residues. CDR3 protein: CSARGFRNQPQHF. DNA of the CDR3: TGCAGTGCTAGGGGTTTTCGAAATCAGCCCCAGCATTTT.

The chain combines TRBV7-9 with TRBJ2-1; TRBD2 aligns across 14 bases. Per germline, CDR1 SEHNR and CDR2 FQNEAQ (reference sequence). The CDR3 is made up of 18 amino acids. V was clipped by 5 bases and J by 1 base; unmatched bases: 7. This chain's CDR3 is CASSDRLAGGPSYNEQFF. CDR3 coding DNA: TGTGCCAGCAGCGACCGACTAGCGGGAGGGCCGTCCTACAATGAGCAGTTCTTC.

The V and J genes are TRBV28 and TRBJ1-3, with unresolved D. This CDR3 comprises 16 residues. CDR1 is MDHEN, CDR2 SYDVKM, per germline. V was cut by 4 bases and J by 0 bases, with 13 bases left in between. The CDR3 loop reads CASSSPSGSSGNTIYF. DNA of the CDR3: TGTGCCAGCAGTTCCCCGTCGGGAAGCTCTGGAAACACCATATATTTT.